This T cell receptor beta chain was sequenced during a study of shared clonotypes between healthy human individuals. Overall study: Used for every donor were three CD4 naive, three CD4 memory, two CD8 naive and one CD8 memory plate.

From germline, CDR1 is SGHRS and CDR2 YFSETQ. The CDR3 consists of 15 residues. Trimming at V came to 8 bases and at J to 2 bases, leaving 9 bases not matched to a gene. Several immunoSEQ 96-well plates shared each subset's DNA, each plate a replicate. Profiling relied on immunoSEQ multiplex PCR, and the TCRdb table lists in-frame clones only, not all of them. Among some 1.1 million clones listed, 77% were seen once. Study-wide results and caveats: Since donors were few, the genetic and exposure-history diversity represented was limited.

In regard to this clone: Its antigen is unknown.

The rearrangement links TRBV5-1 to TRBJ2-3; 9 bases align to TRBD2. The sequenced material came from memory CD4+ T cells from PBMCs. Sample subset: CD45RA-negative fraction. The clonotype originates from a man between 18 and 29 years old in good health. Some clones in this sample may be carry-over from other donors' samples. This CDR3 reads CASGVAGDYTDTQYF. The CDR3, as DNA: TGCGCCAGTGGAGTAGCGGGAGATTACACAGATACGCAGTATTTT. The full variable domain, with the rest looked up from reference TRBV5-1 and TRBJ2-3, is KAGVTQTPRYLIKTRGQQVTLSCSPISGHRSVSWYQQTPGQGLQFLFEYFSETQRNKGNFPGRFSGRQFSNSRSEMNVSTLELGDSALYLCASGVAGDYTDTQYFGPGTRLTVL.